This entry lists 10 T cell receptor beta chains sequenced from one sample in a study of blood T cell repertoires in COVID-19. Sequenced by immunoSEQ multiplex PCR; TCRdb stores in-frame clones only, minus some. In the table there are some 100,000 clones, nearly 85% of which are singletons. The sample comprised peripheral blood. Receptor source: a woman in her fifties or sixties with acute or convalescent COVID-19.

The chain uses TRBV11-2 and TRBJ1-5; D call uncertain. V gave up 3 bases and J gave up 11 bases, with 14 bases separating them. The CDR3 length is 13 residues. The germline V gene has CDR1 SGHAT and CDR2 FQNNGV. The CDR3 DNA reads as TGTGCCAGCAGCTTGTTCTTCGAGGGCTCCCAGCATTTT. It encodes CASSLFFEGSQHF.

This clone was seen a single time. This chain joins TRBV15 and TRBJ1-1; tentative D call: TRBD1 (6 bases). There are 15 residues in the CDR3. The germline V gene encodes CDR1 LNHNV and CDR2 YYDKDF (reference sequence). Trimming took off 1 base at V and 5 bases at J, with 14 bases between the two ends. The CDR3 reads CATSRGEGGRTEAFF. The DNA of the CDR3 is TGTGCCACCAGCAGAGGGGAGGGGGGAAGGACTGAAGCTTTCTTT.

V is TRBV11-2 and J is TRBJ2-3; D is undetermined. There are 15 residues in the CDR3. Germline values: CDR1 SGHAT, CDR2 FQNNGV. Trimming took off 3 bases at V and 0 bases at J, with 10 bases between the two ends. As DNA, the CDR3 is TGTGCCAGCAGCTTTCGGGTCCCTAGCACAGATACGCAGTATTTT. It yields the protein CASSFRVPSTDTQYF. Full variable domain (rest looked up from reference TRBV11-2 and TRBJ2-3): EAGVAQSPRYKIIEKRQSVAFWCNPISGHATLYWYQQILGQGPKLLIQFQNNGVVDDSQLPKDRFSAERLKGVDSTLKIQPAKLEDSAVYLCASSFRVPSTDTQYFGPGTRLTVL.

The chain combines TRBV5-1 with TRBJ2-2; weak D call: TRBD2 (7 bases). The germline V and J ends were trimmed by 4 bases and 3 bases, with 16 bases remaining between them. Per the germline V gene, CDR1 is SGHRS and CDR2 is YFSETQ. The CDR3 has 16 amino acids. In nucleotides, the CDR3 is TGCGCCAGCAGCGAGTGGGGGGGCGCCGACACCGGGGAGCTGTTTTTT. It translates to CASSEWGGADTGELFF.

The chain joins TRBV19 to TRBJ1-2; D call uncertain. This CDR3 region has 14 residues. CDR1 LNHDA and CDR2 SQIVND come from the germline V gene (reference sequence). Trimming cost V 4 bases and J 3 bases, with 12 bases left between them. The CDR3 DNA is TGTGCCAGTAGTACCAGCGGGCGAGACTATGGCTACACCTTC. Its translation: CASSTSGRDYGYTF.

In this sample, this clone turned up a few times. The V and J genes are TRBV30 and TRBJ2-7; 7 nucleotides align to TRBD2. The ends lost 3 bases at V and 2 bases at J; junction bases unmatched: 7. CDR3 length: 14 residues. The germline V gene has CDR1 GTSNPN and CDR2 SVGIG (reference sequence). The CDR3, as DNA: TGTGCCTGGAGCCCTGGGGGGGAACCCTACGAGCAGTACTTC. Translation gives CAWSPGGEPYEQYF. Together with reference TRBV30 and TRBJ2-7, the CDR3 gives the full variable domain: SQTIHQWPATLVQPVGSPLSLECTVEGTSNPNLYWYRQAAGRGLQLLFYSVGIGQISSEVPQNLSASRPQDRQFILSSKKLLLSDSGFYLCAWSPGGEPYEQYFGPGTRLTVT.

The chain links TRBV5-1 to TRBJ1-2; TRBD1 might be the D (5 bases). The CDR3 extends over 14 amino acids. Trimming pared 2 bases from V and 4 bases from J, leaving 12 bases between. In germline, CDR1 is SGHRS, CDR2 YFSETQ. The DNA for the CDR3 is TGCGCCAGCAGCTTAACTCAGGGCGGCTATGGCTACACCTTC. It yields the protein CASSLTQGGYGYTF. Supplemented by reference TRBV5-1 and TRBJ1-2, the full variable domain reads KAGVTQTPRYLIKTRGQQVTLSCSPISGHRSVSWYQQTPGQGLQFLFEYFSETQRNKGNFPGRFSGRQFSNSRSEMNVSTLELGDSALYLCASSLTQGGYGYTFGSGTRLTVV.

V is TRBV6-5 and J is TRBJ1-5; 7 positions match TRBD1. The CDR3 is 15 amino acids. The germline CDR1 and CDR2 sequences are MNHEY and SVGAGI. V lost 0 bases to trimming and J lost 7 bases; unmatched junction nucleotides: 6. The CDR3 protein is CASSYSRDRGQPQHF. For the CDR3, the DNA is TGTGCCAGCAGTTACTCGAGGGACAGAGGGCAGCCCCAGCATTTT.

This clone was observed a single time. This sequence joins TRBV12-5 and TRBJ2-7; 8 positions agree with TRBD1. V dropped 1 base and J dropped 5; count of bases not matched to a gene: 4. The CDR3 loop spans 14 amino acids. Germline loops: CDR1 LGHNT, CDR2 FRNRAP. This CDR3 reads CASGLGDRIDEQYF. CDR3 DNA sequence: TGTGCTAGTGGTTTGGGGGACAGGATTGACGAGCAGTACTTC.

This clone turned up a few times. The rearrangement links TRBV11-2 to TRBJ2-7; a possible D gene is TRBD1 (7 bases). The V end lost 5 bases, the J end lost 3 bases, and 20 bases lay between the germline ends. The CDR3 sequence is 16 residues long. Germline V gene sequence: CDR1 SGHAT, CDR2 FQNNGV. The CDR3 region is CASSPGGMLGFYEQYF. In DNA, the CDR3 is TGTGCCAGCAGCCCAGGGGGGATGCTAGGGTTCTACGAGCAGTACTTC.